This T cell receptor (beta chain) was sequenced in a study of blood T cell repertoires in COVID-19. Study information: Sites in the United States, Italy and Spain provided acute and convalescent COVID-19 samples.

V was shortened by 3 bases and J by 6 bases, with 12 bases between the two germline ends. Germline CDR1 and CDR2: MDHEN and SYDVKM. The CDR3 sequence is 14 residues long. The repertoire was sequenced with immunoSEQ multiplex PCR; TCRdb's copy has only in-frame clones and lacks some. The sample has a few hundred thousand clones, about 90% seen once. Sequencing was done on a sample of peripheral blood. The chain joins TRBV28 to TRBJ1-5, with D uncertain. The sequence was obtained from a woman aged 40 to 50 with COVID-19, enrolled during active disease. The DNA of the CDR3 is TGTGCCAGCAGTTTGGTCCAGAGCGGTCAGCCCCAGCATTTT. It codes for CASSLVQSGQPQHF.